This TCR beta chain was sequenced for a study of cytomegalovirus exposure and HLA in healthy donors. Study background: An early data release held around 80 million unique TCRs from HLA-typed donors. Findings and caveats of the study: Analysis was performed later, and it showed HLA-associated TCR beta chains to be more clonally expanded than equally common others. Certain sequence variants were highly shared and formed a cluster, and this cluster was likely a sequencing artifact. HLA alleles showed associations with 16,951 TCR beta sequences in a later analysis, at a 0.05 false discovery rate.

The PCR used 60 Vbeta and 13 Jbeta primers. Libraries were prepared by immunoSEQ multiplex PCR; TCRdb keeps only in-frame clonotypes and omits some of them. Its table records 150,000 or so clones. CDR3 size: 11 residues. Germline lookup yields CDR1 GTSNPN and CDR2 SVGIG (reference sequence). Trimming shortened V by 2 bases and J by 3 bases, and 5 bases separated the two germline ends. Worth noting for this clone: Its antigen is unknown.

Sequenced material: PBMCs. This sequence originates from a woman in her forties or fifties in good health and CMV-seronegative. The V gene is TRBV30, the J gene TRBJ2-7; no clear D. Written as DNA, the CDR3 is TGTGCCTGGAGTATCCTCTACGAGCAGTACTTC. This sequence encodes CAWSILYEQYF.